One T cell receptor beta chain is described in this entry. Its specificity is not known. TCRdb independently ran MiXCR on the reads; one entry per CDR3 protein. Of fewer than 30,000 distinct CDR3 sequences in the sample, over 15% were seen once. The junction had 5 bases not matched to a gene; V was cut back by 3 bases and J by 2 bases. From germline, CDR1 is MGHRA and CDR2 YSYEKL. CDR3 length: 16 residues. This sample is part of a study of T cell repertoires in cytomegalovirus infection. The chain has TRBV4-1 and TRBJ2-7; 12 positions agree with TRBD2. The material was CD8+ T cells from cultured PBMCs, obtained from culture after CMV antigen stimulation. The receptor was isolated from a human donor in good health (CMV status not recorded). Some clones in this sample may be carry-over from other donors' samples. The CDR3 loop reads CASSQALAGGTYEQYF. The DNA of the CDR3 is TGCGCCAGCAGCCAGGCACTAGCGGGGGGTACCTACGAGCAGTACTTC.